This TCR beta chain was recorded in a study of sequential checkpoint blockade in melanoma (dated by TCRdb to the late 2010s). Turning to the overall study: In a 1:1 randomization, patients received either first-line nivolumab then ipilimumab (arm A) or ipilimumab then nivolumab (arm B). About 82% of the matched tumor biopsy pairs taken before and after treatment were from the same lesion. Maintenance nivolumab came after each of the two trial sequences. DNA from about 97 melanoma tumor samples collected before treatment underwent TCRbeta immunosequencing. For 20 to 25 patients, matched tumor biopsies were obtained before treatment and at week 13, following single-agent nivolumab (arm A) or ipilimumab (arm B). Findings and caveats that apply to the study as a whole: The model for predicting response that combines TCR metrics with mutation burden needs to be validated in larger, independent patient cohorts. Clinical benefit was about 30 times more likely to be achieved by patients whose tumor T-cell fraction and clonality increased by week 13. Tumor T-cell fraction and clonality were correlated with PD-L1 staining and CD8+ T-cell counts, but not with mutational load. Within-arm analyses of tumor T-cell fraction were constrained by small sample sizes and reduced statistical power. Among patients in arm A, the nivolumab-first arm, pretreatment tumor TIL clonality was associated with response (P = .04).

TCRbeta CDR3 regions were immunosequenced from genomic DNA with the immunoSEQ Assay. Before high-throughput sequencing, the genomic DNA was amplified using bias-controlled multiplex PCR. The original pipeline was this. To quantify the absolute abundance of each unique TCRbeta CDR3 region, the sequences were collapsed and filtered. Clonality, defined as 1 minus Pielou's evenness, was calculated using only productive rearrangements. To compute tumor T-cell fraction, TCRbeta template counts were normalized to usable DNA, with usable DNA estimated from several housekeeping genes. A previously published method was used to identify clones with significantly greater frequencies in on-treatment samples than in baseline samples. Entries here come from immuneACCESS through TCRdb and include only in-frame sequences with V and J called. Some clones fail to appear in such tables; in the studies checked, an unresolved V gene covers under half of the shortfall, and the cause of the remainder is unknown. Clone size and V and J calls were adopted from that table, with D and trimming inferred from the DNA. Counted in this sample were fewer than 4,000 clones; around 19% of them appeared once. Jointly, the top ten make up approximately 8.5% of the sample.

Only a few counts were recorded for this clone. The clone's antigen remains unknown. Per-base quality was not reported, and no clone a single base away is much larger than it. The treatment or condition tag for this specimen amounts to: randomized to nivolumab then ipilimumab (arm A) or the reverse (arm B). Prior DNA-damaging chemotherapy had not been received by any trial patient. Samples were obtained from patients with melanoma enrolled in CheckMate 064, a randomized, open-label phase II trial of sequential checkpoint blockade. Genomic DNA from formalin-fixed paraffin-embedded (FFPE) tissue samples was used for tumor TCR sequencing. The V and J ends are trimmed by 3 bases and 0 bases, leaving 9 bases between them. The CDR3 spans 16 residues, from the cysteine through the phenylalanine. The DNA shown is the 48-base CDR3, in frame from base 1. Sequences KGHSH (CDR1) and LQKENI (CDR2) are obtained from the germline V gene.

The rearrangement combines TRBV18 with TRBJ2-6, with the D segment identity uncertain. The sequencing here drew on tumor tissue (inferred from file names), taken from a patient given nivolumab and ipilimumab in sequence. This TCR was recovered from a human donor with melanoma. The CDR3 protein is CASSPVSVSGANVLTF. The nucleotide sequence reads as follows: TGTGCCAGCTCACCTGTGTCGGTCTCTGGGGCCAACGTCCTGACTTTC. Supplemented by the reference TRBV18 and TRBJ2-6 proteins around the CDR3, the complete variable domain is NAGVMQNPRHLVRRRGQEARLRCSPMKGHSHVYWYRQLPEEGLKFMVYLQKENIIDESGMPKERFSAEFPKEGPSILRIQQVVRGDSAAYFCASSPVSVSGANVLTFGAGSRLTVL.